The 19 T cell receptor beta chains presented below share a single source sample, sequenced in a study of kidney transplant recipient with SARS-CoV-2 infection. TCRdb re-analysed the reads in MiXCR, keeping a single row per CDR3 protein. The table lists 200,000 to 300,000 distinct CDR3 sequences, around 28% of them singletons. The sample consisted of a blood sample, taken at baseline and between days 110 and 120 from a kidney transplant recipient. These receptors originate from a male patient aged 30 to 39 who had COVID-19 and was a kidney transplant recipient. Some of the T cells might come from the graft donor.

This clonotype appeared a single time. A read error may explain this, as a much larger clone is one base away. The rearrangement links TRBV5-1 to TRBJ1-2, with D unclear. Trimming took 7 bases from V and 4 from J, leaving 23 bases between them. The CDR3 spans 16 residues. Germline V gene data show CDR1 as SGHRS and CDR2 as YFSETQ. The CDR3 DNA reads TGCGCCAGCCGTAGTCAATCGGTTCGAAAGACCTATGGCTACACCTTC. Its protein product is CASRSQSVRKTYGYTF.

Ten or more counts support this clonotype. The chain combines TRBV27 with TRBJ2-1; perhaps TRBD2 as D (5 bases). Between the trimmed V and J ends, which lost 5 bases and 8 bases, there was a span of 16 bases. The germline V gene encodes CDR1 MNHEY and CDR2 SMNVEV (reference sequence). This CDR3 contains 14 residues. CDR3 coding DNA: TGTGCCAGCAGTCAAAGATCCGGGATCTATGAGCAGTTCTTC. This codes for CASSQRSGIYEQFF.

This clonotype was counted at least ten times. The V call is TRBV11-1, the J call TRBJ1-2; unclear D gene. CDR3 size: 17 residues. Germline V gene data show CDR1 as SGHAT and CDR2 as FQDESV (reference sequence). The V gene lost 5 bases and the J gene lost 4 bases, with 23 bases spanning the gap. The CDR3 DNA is TGTGCCAGCAGCGATGTCCCTAAGGCTGGAAAGACCTATGGCTACACCTTC. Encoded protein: CASSDVPKAGKTYGYTF.

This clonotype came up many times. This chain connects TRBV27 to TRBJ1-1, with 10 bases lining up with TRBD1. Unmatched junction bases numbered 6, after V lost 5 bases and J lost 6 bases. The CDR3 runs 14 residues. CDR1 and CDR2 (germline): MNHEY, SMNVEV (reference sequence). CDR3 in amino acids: CASSGQGTGAEAFF. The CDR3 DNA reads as TGTGCCAGCAGTGGACAGGGGACAGGGGCTGAAGCTTTCTTT.

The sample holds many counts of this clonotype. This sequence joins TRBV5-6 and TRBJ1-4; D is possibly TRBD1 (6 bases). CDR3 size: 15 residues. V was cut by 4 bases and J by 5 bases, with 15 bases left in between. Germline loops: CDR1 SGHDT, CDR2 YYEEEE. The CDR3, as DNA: TGTGCCAGCAGCCCAGGGGCAGGGTCAAATGAAAAACTGTTTTTT. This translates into CASSPGAGSNEKLFF.

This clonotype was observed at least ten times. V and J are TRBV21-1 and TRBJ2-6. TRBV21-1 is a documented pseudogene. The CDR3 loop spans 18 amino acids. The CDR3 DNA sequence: TGTGCCAGCAGAATTTGCGTAGCTACAACAAAGTCGGGCCAACGTCTGACTTTC. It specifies CASRICVATTKSGQRLTF.

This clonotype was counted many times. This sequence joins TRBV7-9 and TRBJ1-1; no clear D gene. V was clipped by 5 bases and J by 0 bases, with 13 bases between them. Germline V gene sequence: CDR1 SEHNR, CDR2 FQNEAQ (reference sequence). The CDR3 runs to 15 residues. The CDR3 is CASSRPTGLNTEAFF. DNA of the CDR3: TGTGCCAGCAGCCGCCCGACGGGATTGAACACTGAAGCTTTCTTT.

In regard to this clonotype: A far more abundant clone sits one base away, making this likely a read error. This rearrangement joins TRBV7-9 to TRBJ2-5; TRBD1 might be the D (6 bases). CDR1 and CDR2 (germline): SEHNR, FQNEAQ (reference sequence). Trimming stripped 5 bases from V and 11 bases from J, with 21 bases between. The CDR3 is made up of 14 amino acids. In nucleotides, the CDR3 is TGTGCCAGCAGCCTGCCGGGACAAGGATACGGGCAGTACTTC. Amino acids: CASSLPGQGYGQYF.

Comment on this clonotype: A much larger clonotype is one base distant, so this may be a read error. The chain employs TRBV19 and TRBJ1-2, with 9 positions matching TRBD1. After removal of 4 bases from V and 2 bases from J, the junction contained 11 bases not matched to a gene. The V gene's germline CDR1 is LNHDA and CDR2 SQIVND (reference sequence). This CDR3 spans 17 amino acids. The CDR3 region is CASSTHTGGAGNYGYTF. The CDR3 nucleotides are TGTGCCAGTAGTACACACACAGGGGGCGCCGGAAACTATGGCTACACCTTC.

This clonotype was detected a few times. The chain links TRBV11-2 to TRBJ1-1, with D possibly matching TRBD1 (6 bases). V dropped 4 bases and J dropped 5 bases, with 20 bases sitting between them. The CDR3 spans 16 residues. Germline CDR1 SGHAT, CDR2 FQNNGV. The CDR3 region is CASSSDFTGIGTEAFF. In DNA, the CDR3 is TGTGCCAGCAGCTCCGACTTCACAGGGATAGGAACTGAAGCTTTCTTT.

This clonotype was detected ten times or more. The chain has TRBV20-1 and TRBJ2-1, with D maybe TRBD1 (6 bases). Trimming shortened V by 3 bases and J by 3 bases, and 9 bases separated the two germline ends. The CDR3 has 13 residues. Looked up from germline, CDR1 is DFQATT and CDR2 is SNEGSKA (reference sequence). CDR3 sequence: CSASKGDYNEQFF. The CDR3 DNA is TGCAGTGCTAGTAAGGGGGACTACAATGAGCAGTTCTTC.

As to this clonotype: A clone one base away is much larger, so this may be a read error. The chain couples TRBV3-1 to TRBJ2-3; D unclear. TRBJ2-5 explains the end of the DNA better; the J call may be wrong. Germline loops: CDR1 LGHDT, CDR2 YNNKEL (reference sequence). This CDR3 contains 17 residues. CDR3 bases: TGTGCCGGCAGCTGCTCAGCTCCCATTTCTTTCTCTGAGACCCAGTACTTC. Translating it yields CAGSCSAPISFSETQYF.

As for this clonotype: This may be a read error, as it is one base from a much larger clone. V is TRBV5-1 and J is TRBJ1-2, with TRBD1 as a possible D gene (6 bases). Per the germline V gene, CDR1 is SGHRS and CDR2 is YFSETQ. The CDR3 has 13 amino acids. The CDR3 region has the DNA TGCGCCAGCAGCTTGAGTCCAACCGGGGGCTACATCTTC. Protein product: CASSLSPTGGYIF.

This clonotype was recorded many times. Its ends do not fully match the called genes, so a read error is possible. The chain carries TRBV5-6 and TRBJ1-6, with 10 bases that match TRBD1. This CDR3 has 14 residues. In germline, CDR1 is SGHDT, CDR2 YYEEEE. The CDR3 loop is CASSSDRGNSPFHF. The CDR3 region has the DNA TGTGCCAGCAGCTCGGACAGGGGGAATTCACCCTTCCACTTT.

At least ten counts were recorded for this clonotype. CDR3 sequence (DNA): TGCGCCAGCAGTATCGACGACACTGAAGCTTTCTTT. Translated, it gives CASSIDDTEAFF. The genes are TRBV10-2 and TRBJ1-1; D is unclear. CDR3 length: 12 residues. Germline CDR1 WSHSY, CDR2 SAAADI. Trimming cost V 5 bases and J 3 bases, with 7 bases left between them.

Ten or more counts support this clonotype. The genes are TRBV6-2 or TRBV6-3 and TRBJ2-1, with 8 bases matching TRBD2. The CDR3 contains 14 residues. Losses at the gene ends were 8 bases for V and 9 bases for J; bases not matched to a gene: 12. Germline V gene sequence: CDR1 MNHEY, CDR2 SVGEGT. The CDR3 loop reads CASRTTTRGGEQFF. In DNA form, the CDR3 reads TGTGCCAGCCGGACTACAACACGGGGGGGTGAGCAGTTCTTC.

The chain's CDR3 is CASTQAHEQFF. CDR3 DNA sequence: TGTGCCAGCACGCAGGCACATGAGCAGTTCTTC. This chain uses TRBV6-5 with TRBJ2-1, with no clear D. The V and J ends lost 7 bases and 8 bases respectively, with 9 bases between them. The CDR3 loop spans 11 amino acids. Looked up from germline, CDR1 is MNHEY and CDR2 is SVGAGI.

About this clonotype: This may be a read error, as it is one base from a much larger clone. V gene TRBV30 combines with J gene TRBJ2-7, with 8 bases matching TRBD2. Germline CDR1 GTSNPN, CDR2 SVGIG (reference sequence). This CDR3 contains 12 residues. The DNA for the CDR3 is TGTGCCTGGGGTCAGCGGGGGTACGGGCAGTACTTC. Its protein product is CAWGQRGYGQYF.

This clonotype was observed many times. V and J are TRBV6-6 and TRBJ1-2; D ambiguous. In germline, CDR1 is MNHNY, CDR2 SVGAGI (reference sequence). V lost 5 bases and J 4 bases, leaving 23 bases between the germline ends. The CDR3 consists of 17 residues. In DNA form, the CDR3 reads TGTGCCAGCAGTATACAGAGAGGTGGGAGAAAGACCTATGGCTACACCTTC. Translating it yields CASSIQRGGRKTYGYTF.